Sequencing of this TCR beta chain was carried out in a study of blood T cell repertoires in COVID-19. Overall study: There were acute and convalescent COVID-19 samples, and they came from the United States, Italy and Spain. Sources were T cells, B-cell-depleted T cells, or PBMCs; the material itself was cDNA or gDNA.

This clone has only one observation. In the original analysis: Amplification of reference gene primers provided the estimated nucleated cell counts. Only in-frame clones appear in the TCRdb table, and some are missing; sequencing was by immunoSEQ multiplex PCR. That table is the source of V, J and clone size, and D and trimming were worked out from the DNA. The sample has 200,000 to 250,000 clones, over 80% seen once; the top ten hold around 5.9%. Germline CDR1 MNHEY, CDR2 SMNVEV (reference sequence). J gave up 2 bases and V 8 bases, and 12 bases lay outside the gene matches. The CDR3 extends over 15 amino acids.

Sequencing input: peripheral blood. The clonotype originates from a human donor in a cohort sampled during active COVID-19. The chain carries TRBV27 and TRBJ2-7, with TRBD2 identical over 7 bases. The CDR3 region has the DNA TGTGCCAGCCGAATTTCTACAAGCGGGACCTACGAGCAGTACTTC. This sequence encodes CASRISTSGTYEQYF.